One sample yielded the 21 T cell receptor beta chains listed below, sequenced in a study of blood T cells in healthy people across ages. Next came a second PCR, run for 7 to 11 cycles, which used a sample-barcoded 5' primer along with a J-beta primer mix. TCRdb re-called the 5' RACE reads with MiXCR, one entry per CDR3 protein. This sample has 750,000 to 950,000 distinct CDR3 sequences, with about 53% found just once. The specimen sequenced was blood. The receptors were sampled from a man older than 75 in good health.

This clonotype was seen once. The chain joins TRBV7-3 to TRBJ2-4; 7 bases align to TRBD2. The better agreement between TRBJ2-7 and the DNA end casts doubt on the J call. Germline-derived CDR1 and CDR2 are SGHTA and FQGTGA. The CDR3 runs 13 residues. The CDR3 spells CASSLNGGYEQYF. CDR3 DNA: TGTGCCAGCAGCTTAAACGGGGGGTACGAGCAGTACTTC.

This chain uses TRBV6-5 with TRBJ1-2, with TRBD1 matching 12 bases. After removal of 0 bases from V and 9 bases from J, the junction contained 17 bases not matched to a gene. CDR3 length: 19 amino acids. Germline CDR1 reads MNHEY; CDR2 reads SVGAGI. The CDR3 loop is CASSYSSVGGQGAVQRYTF. As DNA, the CDR3 is TGTGCCAGCAGTTACTCGAGTGTAGGGGGACAGGGGGCCGTCCAACGCTACACCTTC.

The genes are TRBV28 and TRBJ2-6, with a weak D call TRBD1 (6 bases). The CDR3 sequence is 19 residues long. CDR1 and CDR2 from the germline V gene are MDHEN and SYDVKM. The ends were cut back, 2 bases at V and 1 base at J, with 18 bases in the middle. CDR3 sequence reads: CASSLGQGPSVSGANVLTF. In DNA, the CDR3 is TGTGCCAGCAGTTTAGGGCAGGGGCCCAGCGTGTCTGGGGCCAACGTCCTGACTTTC.

This clonotype occurred a few times. This chain connects TRBV20-1 to TRBJ2-3, with 9 bases aligning to TRBD2. V gave up 3 bases and J gave up 6 bases; unmatched junction bases: 10. CDR3 size: 15 residues. Germline V CDR1 and CDR2: DFQATT, SNEGSKA (reference sequence). The CDR3 DNA follows: TGCAGTGCTAGTCCCCGGACTAGCGTTTCCGATACGCAGTATTTT. It translates to CSASPRTSVSDTQYF.

The chain couples TRBV7-6 to TRBJ2-1; a possible D gene is TRBD2 (5 bases). The ends were cut back, 3 bases at V and 13 bases at J, with 34 bases in the middle. This CDR3 spans 19 amino acids. The V gene's germline CDR1 is SGHVS and CDR2 FNYEAQ. CDR3 nucleotide sequence: TGTGCCAGCAGCTTGGATATTGGCGGGTTGACCCAACTTGAAGAGACCCAGTTCTTC. Translation gives CASSLDIGGLTQLEETQFF.

This clonotype has a single count. J is TRBJ2-7 and V is TRBV21-1; the table's TRBD1 call for D was not verified on the DNA. TRBV21-1 is a documented pseudogene. The CDR3 loop spans 17 amino acids. The CDR3 region is CASSRTGDEKEPYEQYF. The CDR3 bases are TGTGCCAGCAGCAGGACAGGGGACGAAAAAGAACCCTACGAGCAGTACTTC.

The genes are TRBV11-2 and TRBJ2-6; maybe TRBD1 (6 bases). Germline assignment: CDR1 SGHAT and CDR2 FQNNGV. This CDR3 spans 14 amino acids. Trimming removed 5 bases at V and 4 bases at J, with 9 bases between. The CDR3, as DNA: TGTGCCAGCAGCAGGGGGTGGGGGGCCAACGTCCTGACTTTC. Its protein product is CASSRGWGANVLTF.

The chain is built from TRBV29-1 and TRBJ2-5; D gene ambiguous. Germline CDR1 reads SQVTM; CDR2 reads ANQGSEA. With 2 bases removed from V and 2 bases from J, the gap between germline ends came to 6 bases. CDR3 length: 12 amino acids. The CDR3 is CSVEPSQETQYF. Written as DNA, the CDR3 is TGCAGCGTTGAACCCTCTCAAGAGACCCAGTACTTC.

This rearrangement joins TRBV5-1 to TRBJ1-5; a possible D gene is TRBD1 (6 bases). This CDR3 has 13 residues. Trimming took 0 bases from V and 7 from J, leaving 8 bases between them. Per the germline V gene, CDR1 is SGHRS and CDR2 is YFSETQ. This chain's CDR3 is CASSLAGEQPQHF. CDR3 sequence (DNA): TGCGCCAGCAGCTTGGCAGGGGAACAGCCCCAGCATTTT.

The rearrangement links TRBV27 to TRBJ1-2, with 8 nucleotides matching TRBD1. Per germline, CDR1 MNHEY and CDR2 SMNVEV (reference sequence). The CDR3 is 15 residues long. This CDR3 is CTTINRQGRDYGYTF. The CDR3 DNA reads as TGTACCACCATCAATAGACAGGGGCGGGACTATGGCTACACCTTC.

This chain links TRBV7-2 with TRBJ2-1, with 9 bases that match TRBD2. Germline CDR1 is SGHTA and CDR2 is FQGNSA. The CDR3 has 15 residues. V trimming: 11 bases; J trimming: 2 bases; junction bases outside the gene matches: 10. This chain's CDR3 is CAAAGGPITYNEQFF. In DNA form, the CDR3 reads TGTGCCGCCGCGGGAGGGCCCATCACCTACAATGAGCAGTTCTTC.

The rearrangement uses TRBV7-2 and TRBJ2-7; possibly TRBD1 or TRBD2 for D (7 bases each). CDR3 size: 15 residues. Trimming stripped 4 bases from V and 2 bases from J, with 15 bases between. Germline assignment: CDR1 SGHTA and CDR2 FQGNSA. In DNA, the CDR3 is TGTGCCAGCAGCTGGGGGGGGACAGTGACCTACGAGCAGTACTTC. Its translation is CASSWGGTVTYEQYF. Variable domain in full (rest from reference TRBV7-2 and TRBJ2-7): GAGVSQSPSNKVTEKGKDVELRCDPISGHTALYWYRQSLGQGLEFLIYFQGNSAPDKSGLPSDRFSAERTGGSVSTLTIQRTQQEDSAVYLCASSWGGTVTYEQYFGPGTRLTVT.

The sample holds a few counts of this clonotype. The V call is TRBV28, the J call TRBJ2-7; D remains unclear. CDR3 length: 14 residues. Germline assignment: CDR1 MDHEN and CDR2 SYDVKM. V was pared by 4 bases and J by 0 bases, with 10 bases between. For the CDR3, the DNA is TGTGCCAGCAGTTCCCGCGGCAGCTCCTACGAGCAGTACTTC. It encodes CASSSRGSSYEQYF.

This chain uses TRBV7-2 with TRBJ2-7, with TRBD2 matching 7 bases. Germline V CDR1 and CDR2: SGHTA, FQGNSA. The CDR3 runs to 15 residues. Trimming at V came to 4 bases and at J to 1 base, leaving 7 bases not matched to a gene. The CDR3 DNA is TGTGCCAGCAGCTACGGCGGGAGTTATTCCTACGAGCAGTACTTC. Encoded protein: CASSYGGSYSYEQYF.

The sample holds one count of this clonotype. The V call is TRBV20-1, the J call TRBJ2-3; 9 positions agree with TRBD2. The V segment lost 5 bases and the J segment 4 bases; nucleotides outside the gene matches: 10. Looked up from germline, CDR1 is DFQATT and CDR2 is SNEGSKA (reference sequence). The CDR3 covers 15 residues. CDR3 residues: CSASRLAVVADTQYF. DNA of the CDR3: TGCAGTGCTTCCCGACTAGCGGTAGTAGCAGATACGCAGTATTTT.

The V and J genes are TRBV6-5 and TRBJ2-3; 11 nucleotides align to TRBD1. From germline, CDR1 is MNHEY and CDR2 SVGAGI. V lost 3 bases to trimming and J lost 6 bases; unmatched junction nucleotides: 8. The CDR3 covers 16 residues. The CDR3 sequence is CASSYDPGQGDDTQYF. For the CDR3, the DNA is TGTGCCAGCAGTTATGACCCGGGACAGGGGGACGATACGCAGTATTTT.

In this sample, this clonotype turned up a few times. This rearrangement joins TRBV29-1 to TRBJ1-2; D is possibly TRBD1 (5 bases). V was pared by 7 bases and J by 2 bases, with 20 bases between. CDR1 SQVTM and CDR2 ANQGSEA come from the germline V gene. The CDR3 sequence is 15 residues long. The CDR3 spells CSAAEGRGLNYGYTF. As DNA, the CDR3 is TGCAGCGCTGCGGAGGGTAGGGGACTAAACTATGGCTACACCTTC. The full variable domain, with the rest looked up from reference TRBV29-1 and TRBJ1-2, is SAVISQKPSRDICQRGTSLTIQCQVDSQVTMMFWYRQQPGQSLTLIATANQGSEATYESGFVIDKFPISRPNLTFSTLTVSNMSPEDSSIYLCSAAEGRGLNYGYTFGSGTRLTVV.

As to this clonotype: Relative to the germline gene, one junction end is altered; a read error may explain this. The rearrangement links TRBV10-3 to TRBJ2-1; no definite D call. CDR1 is ENHRY, CDR2 SYGVKD, per germline. The CDR3 spans 16 residues. CDR3 loop: CAVSESKGPSSNEQFF. The DNA of the CDR3 is TGTGCCGTCAGTGAATCGAAGGGTCCCTCCTCCAATGAGCAGTTCTTC.

The V and J genes are TRBV27 and TRBJ2-3; the match to TRBD2 covers 8 bases. The trim removed 5 bases at V and 14 bases at J, leaving 18 bases unmatched. Germline V gene lookup returns CDR1 MNHEY and CDR2 SMNVEV (reference sequence). The CDR3 has 15 residues. CDR3 DNA sequence: TGTGCCAGCAGTCCAGAAGCGGGAGCGCACAGATACGCGTATTTT. Encoded protein: CASSPEAGAHRYAYF.

This clonotype has at least ten counts. The rearrangement links TRBV15 to TRBJ1-2, with D maybe TRBD1 (5 bases). Germline CDR1 and CDR2: LNHNV and YYDKDF (reference sequence). The CDR3 is 16 amino acids. The V end was cut by 3 bases, the J end by 2 bases, with 16 bases between. The CDR3 spells CATSSARRQLNYGYTF. As DNA, the CDR3 is TGTGCCACCAGCAGCGCCCGCCGACAGCTCAACTATGGCTACACCTTC.

In its sample, this clonotype was seen once. J is TRBJ1-2 and V is TRBV3-1; no firm D call. This CDR3 spans 13 amino acids. V shed 0 bases and J shed 8 bases, with 10 bases lying between them. Germline loops: CDR1 LGHDT, CDR2 YNNKEL (reference sequence). The CDR3 DNA reads TGTGCCAGCAGCCAAGATCAGGTACAAGGCTACACCTTC. This translates into CASSQDQVQGYTF. Full variable domain (outside the CDR3, taken from reference TRBV3-1 and TRBJ1-2): DTAVSQTPKYLVTQMGNDKSIKCEQNLGHDTMYWYKQDSKKFLKIMFSYNNKELIINETVPNRFSPKSPDKAHLNLHINSLELGDSAVYFCASSQDQVQGYTFGSGTRLTVV.